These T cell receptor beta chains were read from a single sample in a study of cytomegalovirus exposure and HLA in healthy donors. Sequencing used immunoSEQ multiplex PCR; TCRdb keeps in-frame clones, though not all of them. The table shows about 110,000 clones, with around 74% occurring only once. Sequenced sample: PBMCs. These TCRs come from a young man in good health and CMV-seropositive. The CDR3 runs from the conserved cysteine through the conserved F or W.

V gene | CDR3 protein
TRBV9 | CASSVAGGAGANVLTF
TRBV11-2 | CASSLRPAGGSARTF
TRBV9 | CASSVDPQGAQPQHF
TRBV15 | CATSRDVNQPQHF
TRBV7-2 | CASIYGGLGGLEEQYF
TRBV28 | CASSPMAVGVGYGYTF
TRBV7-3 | CASSLRGAGSDTQYF
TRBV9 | CASSARQKNTEAFF
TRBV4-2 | CASSYSPGLASGEQYF
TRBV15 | CATSRVRTGWGEKLFF
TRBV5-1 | CASSKGHNYGYTF
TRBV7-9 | CASSPQETQYF
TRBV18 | CASSPTAVGEKLFF
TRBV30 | CAFGQGGNQPQHF
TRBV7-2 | CASSPHRQGPQHF
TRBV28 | CASTRGGAMNTEAFF
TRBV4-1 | CASSPKGGNPGQRLWYEQYF
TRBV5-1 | CASSLAGTGGAGANVLTF
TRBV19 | CASSITSGGSYEQYF
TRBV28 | CASSPNPGLAGLSSYEQYF
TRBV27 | CASSSDWGGYGELFF
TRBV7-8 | CASSLTGGPGAQYF
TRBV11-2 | CASSLQYEQYF
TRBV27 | CASSQTDRARDTIYF
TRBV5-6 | CASSPSGSSYNEQFF
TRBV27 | CASRLGQSPLHF
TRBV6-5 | CASSYLRGDGTDTQYF
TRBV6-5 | CASSSQQGADYGYTF
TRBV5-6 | CASSLARQTYEQYF
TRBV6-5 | CASSANRLGNYGYPF
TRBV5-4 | CASSLGLAGAQETQYF
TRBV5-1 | CASSLVAGGVDTQYF
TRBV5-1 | CASSGVRTGGMNTEAFF
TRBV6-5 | CASSSRRTGSDYGYTF
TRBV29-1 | CSVATGTGPGTDTQYF
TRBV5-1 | CASSSGTGSGNEQFF
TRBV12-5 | CASGLAINYGYTF
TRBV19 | CASSMTGQGLIGNQPQHF
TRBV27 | CASSSQDLAQSHEQYF
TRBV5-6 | CASSLAGGSVGDEQYF
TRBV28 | CASSRGLAFF
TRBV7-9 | CASSQGQGTGELFF
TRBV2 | CASGGSFSYEQYF
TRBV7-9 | CASSFPTGSEAYNEQFF
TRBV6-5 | CASSSNRQGNYGYTF
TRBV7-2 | CASSLGGGDANYGYTF
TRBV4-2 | CASSHDTSGTDTQYF
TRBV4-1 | CASSQDKVAVRANQPQHF
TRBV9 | CASSVKGTGKSQPQHF
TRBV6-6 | CASRETGDTEAFF
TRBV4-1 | CASSQVAGGRPNEQFF
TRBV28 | CASSSGLAANQETQYF
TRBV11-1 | CALRGQNNEQFF
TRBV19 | CASSQRSGKETQYF